The entry that follows covers one T cell receptor beta chain sequence. This entry is derived from a study of glioma-infiltrating T cells after dendritic cell vaccination. The primer mix had 60 V beta and 13 J beta primers. Clones were sequenced by immunoSEQ multiplex PCR, and TCRdb holds only the in-frame ones, with some missing. Of roughly 38,000 clones in the sample, 82% were seen once. Germline loops: CDR1 MGHDK, CDR2 SYGVNS. This CDR3 spans 12 amino acids. Trimming took 3 bases from V and 8 from J, leaving 11 bases between them. The TCR comes from a human donor with glioblastoma. This specimen consisted of blood, obtained before dendritic cell vaccination. V and J are TRBV25-1 and TRBJ2-7; D remains unclear. As DNA, the CDR3 is TGTGCCAGCAGTGAGCCATCGGGTCAGCAGTACTTC. Its protein is CASSEPSGQQYF.